This TCR beta chain is drawn from a study of blood T cell repertoires in COVID-19. Study summary: The cDNA or gDNA used as material had been derived from T cells, B-cell-depleted T cells, or PBMCs.

Germline V gene sequence: CDR1 SQVTM, CDR2 ANQGSEA. The CDR3 length is 12 residues. Trimming removed 6 bases from V and 5 bases from J, with 13 bases in between. The data were produced by immunoSEQ multiplex PCR, yet TCRdb's version contains in-frame clones alone and is incomplete. Among approximately 25,000 clones, 92% were seen once, and the ten largest hold over 30%. The receptor comes from a man aged 70 or older with active COVID-19. This chain links TRBV29-1 with TRBJ2-5, with D uncertain. Sequenced sample: peripheral blood. The CDR3 here is CSVPGRPETQYF. The CDR3, as DNA: TGCAGCGTGCCGGGTCGGCCGGAGACCCAGTACTTC.